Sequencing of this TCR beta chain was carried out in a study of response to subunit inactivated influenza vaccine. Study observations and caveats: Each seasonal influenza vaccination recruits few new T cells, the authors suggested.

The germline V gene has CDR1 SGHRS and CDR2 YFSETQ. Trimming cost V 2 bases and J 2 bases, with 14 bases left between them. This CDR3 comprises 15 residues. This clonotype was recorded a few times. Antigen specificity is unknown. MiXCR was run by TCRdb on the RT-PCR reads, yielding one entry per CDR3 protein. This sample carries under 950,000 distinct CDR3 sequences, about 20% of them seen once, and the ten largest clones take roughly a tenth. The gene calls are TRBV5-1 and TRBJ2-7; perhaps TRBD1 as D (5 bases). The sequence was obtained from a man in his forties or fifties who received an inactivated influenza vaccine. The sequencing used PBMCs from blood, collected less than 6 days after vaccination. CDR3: CASSLQDSSTYEQYF. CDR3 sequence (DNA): TGCGCCAGCAGCTTACAGGATAGCTCAACCTACGAGCAGTACTTC. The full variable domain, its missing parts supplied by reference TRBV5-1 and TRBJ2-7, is KAGVTQTPRYLIKTRGQQVTLSCSPISGHRSVSWYQQTPGQGLQFLFEYFSETQRNKGNFPGRFSGRQFSNSRSEMNVSTLELGDSALYLCASSLQDSSTYEQYFGPGTRLTVT.